This entry concerns a single T cell receptor (beta chain). The antigen remains undetermined. The sample originates from a study of CD4 T cells in relation to SARS-CoV-2 and coronaviruses. Sorted naive or memory CD4+ cells met CEF peptides for around ten days. Findings of the study overall: Approximately 65% of donors had memory CD4+ clonotypes crossrecognizing SARS-CoV-2 and common cold coronavirus spike.

Data came from immunoSEQ multiplex PCR; TCRdb stores just in-frame clones and leaves some out. Here the sample spans under 45,000 clones, approximately 77% being singletons. With 4 bases clipped from V and 4 bases from J, the junction kept 12 bases outside the gene matches. Germline CDR1 reads LNHDA; CDR2 reads SQIVND (reference sequence). This CDR3 region has 16 residues. This clonotype was sampled from an adult with COVID-19. The sequencing input was naive CD4+ T cells from PBMCs, cultured in vitro. Subset meaning: naive CD4+ T cells isolated by negative enrichment. The chain couples TRBV19 to TRBJ1-1; 7 bases line up with TRBD1. The CDR3 bases are TGTGCCAGTAGTACCTTTCGACAGGGTAGGGGCACTGAAGCTTTCTTT. Translation gives CASSTFRQGRGTEAFF.